This paragraph reports one T cell receptor (beta chain). This specimen belongs to a study of tumor-infiltrating lymphocytes in oesophageal squamous cell carcinoma. TCRdb re-derived calls from the PCR reads in MiXCR, one entry per CDR3 protein. In the table there are approximately 15,000 distinct CDR3 sequences, under 70% of which are singletons. Sequenced sample: esophageal tumor tissue. This clonotype was sampled from a female donor with esophageal squamous cell carcinoma.

CDR3 nucleotides: TGTGCCAGCAGCTTTATGGACAGAACCTACGAGCAGTACTTC. Its translation: CASSFMDRTYEQYF. The J gene is TRBJ2-3, the V gene TRBV7-4; a possible D gene is TRBD1 (6 bases). Matching the DNA end better, TRBJ2-7 makes the J call doubtful. This CDR3 spans 14 amino acids. Germline assignment: CDR1 SGHVT and CDR2 SQSDAQ.